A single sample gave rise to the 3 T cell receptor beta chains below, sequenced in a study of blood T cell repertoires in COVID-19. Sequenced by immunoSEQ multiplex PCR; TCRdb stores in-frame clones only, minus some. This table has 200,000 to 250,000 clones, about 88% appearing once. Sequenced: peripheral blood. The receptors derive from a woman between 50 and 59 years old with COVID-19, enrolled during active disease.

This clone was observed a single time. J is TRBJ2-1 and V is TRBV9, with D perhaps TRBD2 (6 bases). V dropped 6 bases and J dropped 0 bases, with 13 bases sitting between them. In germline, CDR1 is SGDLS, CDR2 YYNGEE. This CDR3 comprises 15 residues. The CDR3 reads CASNPVADSYNEQFF. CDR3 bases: TGTGCCAGCAACCCAGTAGCGGACTCCTACAATGAGCAGTTCTTC.

The CDR3 region is CATSVPGRDTQYF. In DNA, the CDR3 is TGTGCCACCAGCGTGCCTGGGAGAGATACGCAGTATTTT. The chain links TRBV24-1 to TRBJ2-3; possible D gene TRBD2, 5 bases. In germline, CDR1 is KGHDR, CDR2 SFDVKD. V was clipped by 7 bases and J by 5 bases, with 12 bases between them. The CDR3 has 13 amino acids.

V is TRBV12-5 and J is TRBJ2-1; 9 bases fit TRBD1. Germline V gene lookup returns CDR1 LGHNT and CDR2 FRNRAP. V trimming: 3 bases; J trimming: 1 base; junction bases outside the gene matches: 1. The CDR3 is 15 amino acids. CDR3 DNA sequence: TGTGCTAGTGGTTTAGGACAGGGGTCCTACAATGAGCAGTTCTTC. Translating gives CASGLGQGSYNEQFF. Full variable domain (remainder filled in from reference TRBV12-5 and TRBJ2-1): DARVTQTPRHKVTEMGQEVTMRCQPILGHNTVFWYRQTMMQGLELLAYFRNRAPLDDSGMPKDRFSAEMPDATLATLKIQPSEPRDSAVYFCASGLGQGSYNEQFFGPGTRLTVL.